This entry concerns a single T cell receptor beta chain. The antigen is unknown. The source of the sample is a study of T cell repertoires in cytomegalovirus infection. Germline CDR1 reads LGHNT; CDR2 reads FRNRAP. Trimming shortened V by 0 bases and J by 0 bases, and 12 bases separated the two germline ends. This CDR3 region has 17 residues. Regarding the study as a whole: Carriers of CMV plus the relevant HLA were identified by cumulative public TCR beta family frequency.

MiXCR, run by TCRdb on the reads, gives a single entry per CDR3 protein. The table records 110,000 to 150,000 distinct CDR3 sequences, about 32% of them present only once. This sample comprised CD8+ T cells from cultured PBMCs, obtained from culture after CMV antigen stimulation. This rearrangement joins TRBV12-5 to TRBJ2-1; D is unclear. The TCR was taken from a human donor in good health (CMV status not recorded). Some clones in this sample may be carry-over from other donors' samples. The CDR3 reads CASGLVTVGSSYNEQFF. For the CDR3, the DNA is TGTGCTAGTGGTTTGGTAACGGTGGGAAGCTCCTACAATGAGCAGTTCTTC.